The rows below give T cell receptor beta chains drawn from one sample of a study of T cell repertoires in breast cancer. A single record per CDR3 protein comes from TCRdb applying MiXCR to the emulsion pairing reads. The repertoire holds some 37,000 distinct CDR3 sequences, with around 45% as singletons. Sequencing was done on a sample of CD8+ T cells. These receptors all stem from a pool of human donors with breast cancer or a healthy control (not recorded which). Each CDR3 is given with its conserved first and last residue. A D gene is named only where the DNA matches it firmly. Clone size is not always given. Where it is, it says once, few, many or a class for expanded clones.

v_call	d_call	clone_size	j_call	cdr3_nt	cdr3_aa
TRBV28	-	-	TRBJ1-3	TGTGCCAGCAGTCGGGACTCATGGAGCTCTGGAAACACCATATATTTT	CASSRDSWSSGNTIYF
TRBV3-1	-	-	TRBJ1-1	TGTGCCAGCAGCCAAGGATCTAGGACAGCTCAAGCTTTCTTT	CASSQGSRTAQAFF
TRBV6-2/TRBV6-3	-	-	TRBJ2-7	TGTGCCAGCAGCGCCGACGGGAGCTCCTACGAGCAGTACTTC	CASSADGSSYEQYF
TRBV7-6	-	few	TRBJ2-7	TGTGCCAGCACCCCGTCCCTCCCCCCTCTCGAGCAGTACTTC	CASTPSLPPLEQYF
TRBV18	TRBD1	few	TRBJ1-1	TGTGCCAGCTCGCCTAACAGGGGGGGCTTTGAAGCTTTCTTT	CASSPNRGGFEAFF
TRBV12-3/TRBV12-4	TRBD2	-	TRBJ2-3	TGTGCCAGCAGTTTAGCGCAGAGCGGGGGCACAGATACGCAGTATTTT	CASSLAQSGGTDTQYF
TRBV20-1	TRBD2	few	TRBJ2-1	TGCAGTGCTAGAGGCCCCCGGACTAGCGGGGGGTACAATGAGCAGTTCTTC	CSARGPRTSGGYNEQFF
TRBV7-3	-	once	TRBJ2-7	TGTGCCAGCAGCTTTGTAGGGAAGCTAGGCTACGAGCAGTACTTC	CASSFVGKLGYEQYF
TRBV4-1	-	few	TRBJ1-6	TGCGCCAGCAGCCAAGATCGGCTAGGACATGCTTCACCCCTCCACTTT	CASSQDRLGHASPLHF
TRBV4-1	-	-	TRBJ2-3	TGCGCCAGCAGCCGAGCCGAAGGGTTGAGCACAGATACGCAGTATTTT	CASSRAEGLSTDTQYF
TRBV27	-	-	TRBJ2-3	TGTGCCAGCAGTTTGTCAAAGGGAAGAAGCACAGATACGCAGTATTTT	CASSLSKGRSTDTQYF
TRBV4-2	TRBD1	few	TRBJ2-3	TGTGCCAGCAGCCAGGACCCGACAGGGGGCGAATCAGATACGCAGTATTTT	CASSQDPTGGESDTQYF
TRBV5-1	-	-	TRBJ2-1	TGCGCCAGCACCGGTGGCGGGGCCTCCTACAATGAGCAGTTCTTC	CASTGGGASYNEQFF
TRBV20-1	TRBD2	few	TRBJ2-3	TGCAGTGCCCACAGTCTAGGGACTAGCGGGAGGGCCGGGGGCGTTACAGATACGCAGTATTTT	CSAHSLGTSGRAGGVTDTQYF
TRBV2	TRBD1	-	TRBJ2-5	TGTGCCAGCAGACAGGGGCAAGCAGAGACCCAGTACTTC	CASRQGQAETQYF
TRBV4-2	-	-	TRBJ1-2	TGTGCCAGCAGCCAAGATCTAGGAGGGAGAGGCTACATCTTC	CASSQDLGGRGYIF
TRBV11-1	TRBD1	-	TRBJ1-1	TGTGCCAGCAGCTACGGACAGGGTCAAGCGAACACTGAAGCTTTCTTT	CASSYGQGQANTEAFF
TRBV12-3/TRBV12-4	TRBD1	-	TRBJ2-7	TGTGCCAGCAGTCCAGGGGGCTCCTACGAGCAGTACTTC	CASSPGGSYEQYF
TRBV15	TRBD2	many	TRBJ2-3	TGTGCCACGCAGCCTAAGCGGGGGGACACAGATACGCAGTATTTT	CATQPKRGDTDTQYF
TRBV27	-	many	TRBJ1-5	TGTGCCAGCGATCCGACCGGGGCCCCTTATAGCAATCAGCCCCAGCATTTT	CASDPTGAPYSNQPQHF
TRBV12-3/TRBV12-4	-	-	TRBJ2-3	TGTGCCAGCAGTTTAGAAGGGAGCACAGATACGCAGTATTTT	CASSLEGSTDTQYF
TRBV6-1	-	-	TRBJ1-6	TGTGCCAGCAGTCAGCCCGGGACTGTAAGCAATTCACCCCTCCACTTT	CASSQPGTVSNSPLHF
TRBV2	-	few	TRBJ2-7	TGTGCCAGCAGAATTTACGAGCAGTACTTC	CASRIYEQYF
TRBV7-9	TRBD1	once	TRBJ2-1	TGTGCCAGCAGCCGACGACAGGGGGCTCTCGGAAATGAAGAGCAGTTCTTC	CASSRRQGALGNEEQFF
TRBV14	-	-	TRBJ1-6	TGTGCCAGCAGCTGGGGTTACAATTCACCCCTCCACTTT	CASSWGYNSPLHF
TRBV5-1	TRBD2	-	TRBJ2-3	TGCGCCAGCAGCTTGGCCGGGACTAGCGTAGGAGATACGCAGTATTTT	CASSLAGTSVGDTQYF
TRBV28	TRBD2	once	TRBJ2-3	TGTGCTAGCAGTTTGTCAGGGACTAATACGCAGTATTTT	CASSLSGTNTQYF
TRBV9	TRBD2	-	TRBJ2-3	TGTGCCAGCAGCGGGACTAGTCGGGGGACAGATACGCAGTATTTT	CASSGTSRGTDTQYF
TRBV6-2/TRBV6-3	TRBD1	-	TRBJ1-2	TGTGCCACCCGAGGCAGGGGGGGGTATGGCTACACCTTC	CATRGRGGYGYTF
TRBV5-4	-	-	TRBJ1-5	TGTGCCAGCAGCTCGGAGCCTAATCAGCCCCAGCATTTT	CASSSEPNQPQHF